Here is one T cell receptor (beta chain) with its context. The antigen is not known. The PCR was carried out with 60 Vbeta primers and 13 Jbeta primers. TCRdb's copy holds only in-frame clones and misses some; the assay was immunoSEQ multiplex PCR. This table holds about 78,000 clones, under 70% found once. The data are from a study of cytomegalovirus exposure and HLA in healthy donors. Study-wide findings and caveats: Only CMV serostatus was available as immune exposure information.

The CDR3 runs 14 residues. Per the germline V gene, CDR1 is LGHNT and CDR2 is FRNRAP. The V segment lost 6 bases and the J segment 8 bases; nucleotides outside the gene matches: 8. Sequenced: PBMCs. The rearrangement links TRBV12-5 to TRBJ1-4; 8 nucleotides align to TRBD1. This clonotype was obtained from a man aged 30-40 years in good health and CMV-seropositive. In DNA form, the CDR3 reads TGTGCTAGTGGCAAAGACAGGGGTGGGGAAAAACTGTTTTTT. The encoded protein is CASGKDRGGEKLFF.